The sequence of this T cell receptor beta chain was determined in a study of shared clonotypes between healthy human individuals. Study conclusions and caveats: All-four-donor shared clonotypes had higher generation probabilities than non-shared clonotypes did.

Naive CD8 cells, CD45RO-negative and positively selected for CCR7, excluded terminally differentiated effector memory CD45RA+ cells. Note on this clone: Its antigen is undetermined.

Methods used by the authors: Filtering was not the same, since immunoSEQ gave junction-only sequences without quality scores. TCRdb's copy holds only in-frame clones and misses some; the assay was immunoSEQ multiplex PCR. V and J calls plus clone size are reproduced from that table; the DNA served to infer D and trimming. The repertoire consists of more than 600,000 clones, with around 90% occurring once and the leading ten covering 24%. This sequence was found in a man in his thirties or forties in good health. The sample was naive CD8+ T cells sorted from blood.

The CDR3 DNA reads TGTGCCAGCAGTGAAGAGCCCCATGGGCTAGCGGGAGGCCCTGCCCAAGAGACCCAGTACTTC. Its translation: CASSEEPHGLAGGPAQETQYF. The V gene is TRBV2, the J gene TRBJ2-5, with 11 bases fitting TRBD2. This CDR3 comprises 21 residues. Trimming cost V 1 base and J 1 base; bases outside gene matches: 17. The germline CDR1 and CDR2 sequences are SNHLY and FYNNEI.